One sample yielded the 20 T cell receptor beta chains listed below, sequenced in a study of blood T cells in healthy people across ages. With a J-beta primer mix and a sample-barcoded 5' primer, a second PCR ran about 7 to 12 cycles. TCRdb recomputed calls from the 5' RACE reads with MiXCR, one row per CDR3 protein. This sample yields some 1.5 million distinct CDR3 sequences, of which approximately 30% are seen a single time; 6.5% to 8.5% belongs to the top ten. The sequenced sample was blood. The receptors were sampled from a woman aged 25-40 years in good health.

This clonotype was counted a few times. The V call is TRBV9, the J call TRBJ2-7, with D hard to call. V was cut by 0 bases and J by 1 base, with 14 bases left in between. This CDR3 has 16 residues. CDR1 and CDR2 from the germline V gene are SGDLS and YYNGEE. The CDR3 region has the DNA TGTGCCAGCAGCGTAGCGGCGGTGCCTCCTTCCTACGAGCAGTACTTC. Translation gives CASSVAAVPPSYEQYF.

Remarks on this clonotype: The junction shows a germline mismatch at one end, possibly a read error. This chain connects TRBV9 to TRBJ2-3; D is possibly TRBD1 (6 bases). The CDR3 loop spans 16 amino acids. The V gene's germline CDR1 is SGDLS and CDR2 YYNGEE. The CDR3 protein is CASSGQGGLIGDTRYF. The DNA of the CDR3 is TGTGCCAGCAGCGGCCAAGGGGGATTAATTGGAGATACGCGGTATTTT. Supplemented by reference TRBV9 and TRBJ2-3, the full variable domain reads DSGVTQTPKHLITATGQRVTLRCSPRSGDLSVYWYQQSLDQGLQFLIQYYNGEERAKGNILERFSAQQFPDLHSELNLSSLELGDSALYFCASSGQGGLIGDTRYFGPGTRLTVL.

CDR3 loop: CSARDGTDSKETQYF. Written as DNA, the CDR3 is TGCAGTGCTAGAGATGGGACGGACTCCAAGGAGACCCAGTACTTC. The chain employs TRBV20-1 and TRBJ2-5, with D perhaps assigned TRBD1 or TRBD2 (5 bases each). The ends were cut back, 0 bases at V and 5 bases at J, with 16 bases in the middle. Germline CDR1 DFQATT, CDR2 SNEGSKA (reference sequence). This CDR3 comprises 15 residues.

The chain recombines TRBV6-5 with TRBJ2-1; 9 nucleotides align to TRBD2. The CDR3 extends over 16 amino acids. Germline trimming cut 7 bases from V and 0 bases from J; bases unmatched to any gene: 7. The germline gives CDR1 MNHEY, CDR2 SVGAGI. The CDR3 DNA reads TGTGCCAGCACGCTAGCGGGGTCGAGCTCCTACAATGAGCAGTTCTTC. Translating it yields CASTLAGSSSYNEQFF.

The chain has TRBV20-1 and TRBJ2-3, with TRBD2 identical over 13 bases. The ends lost 6 bases at V and 4 bases at J; junction bases unmatched: 7. The CDR3 runs to 15 residues. From germline, CDR1 is DFQATT and CDR2 SNEGSKA (reference sequence). CDR3 protein: CSANQGLAGPDTQYF. The CDR3 nucleotides read TGCAGTGCAAACCAGGGACTAGCGGGGCCAGATACGCAGTATTTT.

This clonotype was observed a handful of times. V is TRBV10-3 and J is TRBJ2-7, with 7 bases matching TRBD2. Unmatched junction bases numbered 7, after V lost 3 bases and J lost 2 bases. In germline, CDR1 is ENHRY, CDR2 SYGVKD. The CDR3 is made up of 15 amino acids. In nucleotides, the CDR3 is TGTGCCATCAGTGAAGACAGCGGGGAGACCTACGAGCAGTACTTC. Translation: CAISEDSGETYEQYF.

Regarding this clonotype: A read error is possible here, since a much larger clone lies one base away. The chain carries TRBV6-5 and TRBJ2-7, with D maybe TRBD1 (6 bases). The CDR3 loop spans 15 amino acids. V was cut by 0 bases and J by 5 bases, with 14 bases left in between. CDR1 is MNHEY and CDR2 is SVGAGI in the germline V gene. The CDR3 region is CASSYSIGRGNEQYF. The CDR3 coding sequence is TGTGCCAGCAGTTACTCGATTGGCAGGGGTAACGAGCAGTACTTC.

Worth noting for this clonotype: A read error may be the cause here, since a much bigger clone is one base away. DNA for the CDR3: TGTGCCAGCAACCCATATGCAGGGGACTTTCACGAGCAGTACTTC. Translated: CASNPYAGDFHEQYF. The chain employs TRBV9 and TRBJ2-7, with D perhaps assigned TRBD1 or TRBD2 (6 bases each). CDR1 and CDR2 from the germline V gene are SGDLS and YYNGEE. The CDR3 totals 15 residues. Deletions cut 6 bases from V and 5 bases from J, with 21 bases between.

The rearrangement links TRBV6-5 to TRBJ2-7, with 7 positions matching TRBD1. V trimming: 2 bases; J trimming: 6 bases; junction bases outside the gene matches: 4. This CDR3 is built from 13 residues. Germline values: CDR1 MNHEY, CDR2 SVGAGI. CDR3 nucleotide sequence: TGTGCCAGCAGTTACAGAGGGGGCGGCGAGCAGTACTTC. Its translation: CASSYRGGGEQYF.

The gene calls are TRBV14 and TRBJ2-1; unclear D gene. Near its end, the DNA agrees better with TRBJ2-7, so the J call may be wrong. Germline CDR1 reads SGHDN; CDR2 reads FVKESK. The CDR3 totals 15 residues. The CDR3 DNA is TGTGCCAGCAGCCAACAAACGAGCTCCTACAATGAGCAGTACTTC. Translating it yields CASSQQTSSYNEQYF.

On this clonotype itself: A much bigger clone sits one base away, suggesting this may be a read error. This sequence joins TRBV20-1 and TRBJ2-4, with 7 nucleotides matching TRBD1. With 5 bases clipped from V and 0 bases from J, the junction kept 7 bases outside the gene matches. The length of the CDR3 is 15 residues. The germline CDR1 and CDR2 sequences are DFQATT and SNEGSKA (reference sequence). DNA for the CDR3: TGCAGTGCTGGAACGGCAGGGGGAGCCAAAAACATTCAGTACTTC. Translated: CSAGTAGGAKNIQYF.

This chain joins TRBV5-1 and TRBJ2-2; tentatively, D is TRBD1 (6 bases). Germline CDR1 reads SGHRS; CDR2 reads YFSETQ. Trimming took off 1 base at V and 10 bases at J, with 17 bases between the two ends. The CDR3 contains 15 residues. The CDR3: CASSLRQAPSEELFF. As DNA, the CDR3 is TGCGCCAGCAGCTTGAGACAGGCACCGTCCGAGGAGCTGTTTTTT.

In regard to this clonotype: Being one base from a much bigger clone, this may be a read error. V is TRBV7-3 and J is TRBJ2-4, with D hard to call. V was trimmed by 2 bases and J by 13 bases, leaving 21 bases between them. The germline CDR1 and CDR2 sequences are SGHTA and FQGTGA. This CDR3 has 15 residues. CDR3 protein: CASSLALTSYNEQYF. CDR3 sequence (DNA): TGTGCCAGCAGCTTAGCTCTTACCTCCTACAATGAGCAGTACTTC.

The rearrangement joins TRBV5-1 to TRBJ2-5, with D perhaps assigned TRBD1 or TRBD2 (6 bases each). With 3 bases removed from V and 1 base from J, the gap between germline ends came to 10 bases. CDR1 and CDR2 (germline): SGHRS, YFSETQ. There are 14 residues in the CDR3. CDR3 amino acids: CASSWRDTQETQYF. The DNA for the CDR3 is TGCGCCAGCAGCTGGAGGGACACCCAAGAGACCCAGTACTTC.

This clonotype appeared many times. The CDR3: CASSLSANPKDEQFF. The CDR3 DNA sequence: TGCGCCAGCAGCTTGTCGGCAAACCCTAAGGATGAGCAGTTCTTC. This chain uses TRBV5-1 with TRBJ2-1; no clear D gene. The CDR3 has 15 amino acids. The germline V and J ends were trimmed by 1 base and 8 bases, with 16 bases remaining between them. Germline CDR1 is SGHRS and CDR2 is YFSETQ. The full variable domain, in which reference TRBV5-1 and TRBJ2-1 provide the parts outside the CDR3, is KAGVTQTPRYLIKTRGQQVTLSCSPISGHRSVSWYQQTPGQGLQFLFEYFSETQRNKGNFPGRFSGRQFSNSRSEMNVSTLELGDSALYLCASSLSANPKDEQFFGPGTRLTVL.

For this clonotype: The junction does not match germline at one end; this may be a read error. The genes are TRBV6-5 and TRBJ1-1; a weak D match, TRBD1 (5 bases). From germline, CDR1 is MNHEY and CDR2 SVGAGI. This CDR3 has 14 residues. The CDR3 is CAGRATAMNTEAFF. The CDR3 nucleotides are TGTGCCGGCAGGGCGACAGCGATGAACACTGAAGCTTTCTTT.

V is TRBV6-1 and J is TRBJ2-1; no clear D. Per the germline V gene, CDR1 is MNHNS and CDR2 is SASEGT. V was clipped by 2 bases and J by 8 bases, with 10 bases between them. This CDR3 comprises 13 residues. Here the CDR3 reads CASSEHRGYEQFF. The DNA of the CDR3 is TGTGCCAGCAGTGAACACAGAGGCTATGAGCAGTTCTTC.

This clonotype has just a few counts. Mismatch with germline at one junction end may stem from a read error. This rearrangement joins TRBV6-2 or TRBV6-3 to TRBJ2-4, with TRBD1 identical over 7 bases. CDR1 and CDR2 from the germline V gene are MNHEY and SVGEGT. The CDR3 length is 15 residues. DNA of the CDR3: TGTGCCAGCAGTACGCCCGGGACAGTGTCCAACATTCGGTACTTC. It yields the protein CASSTPGTVSNIRYF.

The V call is TRBV9, the J call TRBJ1-2, with D uncertain. The length of the CDR3 is 14 residues. Germline CDR1 SGDLS, CDR2 YYNGEE. The ends were cut back, 2 bases at V and 5 bases at J, with 13 bases in the middle. In DNA form, the CDR3 reads TGTGCCAGCAGCGTCAGCTCACTAGGGTATGGCTACACCTTC. Its protein product is CASSVSSLGYGYTF.

The rearrangement links TRBV5-1 to TRBJ2-7; D is possibly TRBD2 (6 bases). Between the trimmed V and J ends, which lost 0 bases and 7 bases, there was a span of 20 bases. Germline V lookup: CDR1 SGHRS, CDR2 YFSETQ. This CDR3 comprises 16 residues. The CDR3 DNA reads TGCGCCAGCAGCTTGGCTGGCGGGAACGCCTACAATGAGCAGTACTTC. Translating gives CASSLAGGNAYNEQYF.